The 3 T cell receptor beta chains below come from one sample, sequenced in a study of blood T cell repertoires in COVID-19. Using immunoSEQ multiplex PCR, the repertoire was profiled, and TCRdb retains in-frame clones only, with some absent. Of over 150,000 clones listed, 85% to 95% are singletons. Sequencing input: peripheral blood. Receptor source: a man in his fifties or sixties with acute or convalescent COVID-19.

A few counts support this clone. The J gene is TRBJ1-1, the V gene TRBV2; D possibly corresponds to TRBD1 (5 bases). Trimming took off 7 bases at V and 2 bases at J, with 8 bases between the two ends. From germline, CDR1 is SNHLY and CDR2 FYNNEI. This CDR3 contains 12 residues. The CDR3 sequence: CASMTANTEAFF. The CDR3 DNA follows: TGTGCCAGCATGACAGCCAACACTGAAGCTTTCTTT.

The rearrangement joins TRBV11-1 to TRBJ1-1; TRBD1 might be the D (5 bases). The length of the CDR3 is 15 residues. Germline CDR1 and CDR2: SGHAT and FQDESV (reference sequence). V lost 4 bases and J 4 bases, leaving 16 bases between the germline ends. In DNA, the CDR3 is TGTGCCAGCAGCTCTCTGGGGGGTAAGGCCACTGAAGCTTTCTTT. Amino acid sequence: CASSSLGGKATEAFF.

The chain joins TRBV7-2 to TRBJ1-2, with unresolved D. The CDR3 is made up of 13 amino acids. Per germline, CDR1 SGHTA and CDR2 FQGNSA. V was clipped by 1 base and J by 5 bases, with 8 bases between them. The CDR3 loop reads CASSLEAGYGYTF. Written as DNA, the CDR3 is TGTGCCAGCAGCTTAGAAGCGGGGTATGGCTACACCTTC.